The rows below give T cell receptor beta chains drawn from one sample of a study of regulatory T cells. Clones were read by immunoSEQ multiplex PCR, and TCRdb kept only the in-frame ones, dropping some. Of around 16,000 clones listed, approximately 80% are singletons. Source material: conventional CD4+ T cells sorted from blood. The receptors come from a person in their thirties with CD3G deficiency. Each CDR3 is given with its conserved first and last residue. The order of the fields is CDR3 protein, CDR3 DNA, clone size, J gene, D gene, V gene. D genes are given only for firm matches. Size is stated for part of the rows, as once, few or many counts, or as a class when the clone is expanded.

CASSPLPGGYEQYF,TGCGCCAGCAGCCCACTCCCCGGCGGGTACGAGCAGTACTTC,few,TRBJ2-7,NA,TRBV5-1
CASSELSGLWIAKNIQYF,TGTGCCAGCAGTGAATTGTCGGGATTGTGGATAGCCAAAAACATTCAGTACTTC,NA,TRBJ2-4,NA,TRBV6-1
CASSPWTGADTYNEQFF,TGTGCCAGCAGTCCTTGGACAGGGGCCGACACTTACAATGAGCAGTTCTTC,few,TRBJ2-1,TRBD1,TRBV28
CASSRTGVGANVLTF,TGTGCCAGCAGCCGGACAGGGGTCGGGGCCAACGTCCTGACTTTC,NA,TRBJ2-6,TRBD1,TRBV7-9
CASSLTRQAEAFF,TGTGCCAGCAGCTTGACGAGACAGGCTGAAGCTTTCTTT,NA,TRBJ1-1,NA,TRBV7-8
CASSLSARGGHGYTF,TGTGCCAGCAGCTTATCGGCCCGAGGTGGACATGGCTACACCTTC,once,TRBJ1-2,NA,TRBV7-2
CASSYMGKAFF,TGTGCCAGCAGTTACATGGGAAAAGCTTTCTTT,NA,TRBJ1-1,NA,TRBV6-5
CASSVGPETEAFF,TGTGCCAGCAGCGTAGGTCCGGAAACTGAAGCTTTCTTT,NA,TRBJ1-1,NA,TRBV9
CASSLRVGPPNEQFF,TGCGCCAGCAGCTTGCGAGTGGGGCCCCCCAATGAGCAGTTCTTC,NA,TRBJ2-1,NA,TRBV5-1
CASSLGTGTYEQYF,TGCGCCAGCAGCTTGGGGACAGGAACCTACGAGCAGTACTTC,NA,TRBJ2-7,TRBD1,TRBV5-1
CASSSRTSGSTDEQFF,TGTGCCAGTAGTTCCCGGACTAGCGGGAGTACGGATGAGCAGTTCTTC,NA,TRBJ2-1,TRBD2,TRBV19
CASSITKRGDTEAFF,TGCGCCAGCAGCATTACCAAGAGGGGAGACACTGAAGCTTTCTTT,NA,TRBJ1-1,NA,TRBV10-2
CASSRPGQDNEQFF,TGTGCCAGCAGTCGACCGGGACAGGACAATGAGCAGTTCTTC,NA,TRBJ2-1,TRBD1,TRBV28
CAISPGGAGMDTQYF,TGTGCCATCAGCCCGGGGGGAGCCGGTATGGATACGCAGTATTTT,NA,TRBJ2-3,TRBD2,TRBV10-3
CASRVTSNEQFF,TGTGCCAGCAGGGTGACGTCCAATGAGCAGTTCTTC,NA,TRBJ2-1,NA,TRBV6-1
CASRMDRVSSDTQYF,TGTGCCAGCAGAATGGACAGGGTTAGTTCAGATACGCAGTATTTT,NA,TRBJ2-3,TRBD1,TRBV6-1
CASSRDTEAFF,TGTGCCAGCAGCCGGGACACTGAAGCTTTCTTT,few,TRBJ1-1,NA,TRBV28
CASSSTGFDYNEQFF,TGCGCCAGCAGCTCTACAGGGTTTGACTACAATGAGCAGTTCTTC,NA,TRBJ2-1,NA,TRBV5-1
CASSDPSGNEQFF,TGTGCCAGCAGTGATCCTAGCGGCAATGAGCAGTTCTTC,once,TRBJ2-1,TRBD2,TRBV25-1
CASARDRGNTGELFF,TGTGCCAGTGCTAGGGATAGAGGGAACACCGGGGAGCTGTTTTTT,few,TRBJ2-2,NA,TRBV6-6
CASSPGTPTGELFF,TGCGCCAGCAGTCCCGGGACTCCCACCGGGGAGCTGTTTTTT,once,TRBJ2-2,NA,TRBV5-1
CASSLGWKAKNIQYF,TGTGCCAGCAGTTTGGGTTGGAAAGCCAAAAACATTCAGTACTTC,NA,TRBJ2-4,NA,TRBV28
CASSSPTDNRELFF,TGCGCCAGCAGCTCGCCAACAGACAACCGGGAGCTGTTTTTT,NA,TRBJ2-2,NA,TRBV5-1
CASRRGTTDTQYF,TGCGCCAGCAGGCGGGGGACAACAGATACGCAGTATTTT,NA,TRBJ2-3,NA,TRBV5-1
CASSPTWVGGAAFF,TGCGCCAGCAGCCCCACCTGGGTAGGGGGGGCGGCTTTCTTT,NA,TRBJ1-1,NA,TRBV4-1
CASNRGTGELFF,TGTGCCAGCAACCGCGGCACCGGGGAGCTGTTTTTT,NA,TRBJ2-2,NA,TRBV28
CASSLGFPLAKNIQYF,TGCGCCAGCAGCTTGGGCTTCCCTCTAGCCAAAAACATTCAGTACTTC,few,TRBJ2-4,NA,TRBV5-1
CASSLAAPAGEQYF,TGTGCCAGCAGTCTCGCAGCACCAGCAGGCGAGCAGTACTTC,NA,TRBJ2-7,NA,TRBV7-9
CAWSVRLGRSNEQFF,TGTGCCTGGAGTGTACGGCTAGGAAGGTCCAATGAGCAGTTCTTC,once,TRBJ2-1,NA,TRBV30
CASSALGTGNTGELFF,TGCGCCAGCAGCGCCCTCGGGACGGGGAACACCGGGGAGCTGTTTTTT,NA,TRBJ2-2,NA,TRBV5-1
CASSYRGQGARGYTF,TGTGCCAGCAGTTACAGGGGACAGGGGGCACGGGGCTACACCTTC,once,TRBJ1-2,TRBD1,TRBV6-6
CASMSAGGRTEAFF,TGTGCCAGTATGTCTGCAGGGGGAAGGACTGAAGCTTTCTTT,NA,TRBJ1-1,TRBD1,TRBV19
CASSEVRGTQYF,TGTGCCAGCAGTGAAGTTCGGGGTACGCAGTATTTT,NA,TRBJ2-3,NA,TRBV6-1
CASSQGQILNEQFF,TGTGCCAGCAGCCAGGGACAGATACTCAATGAGCAGTTCTTC,NA,TRBJ2-1,TRBD1,TRBV7-9
CASSLAGTSGTDTQYF,TGTGCCAGCAGCTTAGCAGGGACTAGTGGCACAGATACGCAGTATTTT,NA,TRBJ2-3,TRBD2,TRBV7-8
CASSLSGTGAYEQYF,TGTGCCAGCAGTTTATCGGGGACAGGGGCTTACGAGCAGTACTTC,NA,TRBJ2-7,TRBD1,TRBV27
CASGRANSGNTIYF,TGTGCCAGCGGACGGGCTAACTCTGGAAACACCATATATTTT,NA,TRBJ1-3,NA,TRBV7-9
CASSGTGSNYGYTF,TGTGCCAGCAGTGGGACAGGGTCTAACTATGGCTACACCTTC,NA,TRBJ1-2,TRBD1,TRBV28
CASGTGTDYYYGYTF,TGTGCTAGTGGCACCGGGACAGACTATTACTATGGCTACACCTTC,NA,TRBJ1-2,TRBD1,TRBV12-5
CASSQINPGGADEKLFF,TGTGCCAGCAGTCAAATAAATCCAGGGGGCGCGGATGAAAAACTGTTTTTT,once,TRBJ1-4,TRBD1,TRBV28
CAISAGQGIYEQYF,TGTGCCATCAGCGCGGGACAGGGGATCTACGAGCAGTACTTC,NA,TRBJ2-7,TRBD1,TRBV10-3
CASSLGGTSTYEQYF,TGTGCCAGCAGCCTGGGGGGGACCTCTACCTACGAGCAGTACTTC,NA,TRBJ2-7,TRBD2,TRBV7-8
CASSLWGYNEQFF,TGTGCCAGCAGTTTGTGGGGATACAATGAGCAGTTCTTC,NA,TRBJ2-1,NA,TRBV28
CASSDRGDTEAFF,TGCGCCAGCAGTGACAGGGGGGACACTGAAGCTTTCTTT,NA,TRBJ1-1,TRBD1,TRBV10-2
CASSALGQEQFF,TGTGCCAGCAGCGCCCTCGGACAGGAGCAGTTCTTC,NA,TRBJ2-1,NA,TRBV6-1
CAISESWEGRQGREQYF,TGTGCCATCAGTGAGTCGTGGGAGGGGCGACAAGGGAGGGAGCAGTACTTC,NA,TRBJ2-7,TRBD2,TRBV10-3
CASSPQGRFSPLHF,TGTGCCAGCAGTCCCCAGGGTAGATTTTCACCCCTCCACTTT,NA,TRBJ1-6,NA,TRBV28
CASSTGTLKADTQYF,TGCGCCAGCAGCACCGGGACCCTGAAAGCAGATACGCAGTATTTT,NA,TRBJ2-3,NA,TRBV5-1
CASSLGGMGTHGTQYF,TGTGCCAGCAGCTTAGGGGGTATGGGGACCCACGGGACCCAGTACTTC,NA,TRBJ2-5,NA,TRBV7-6
CASSSQGGKGYTF,TGTGCCAGCAGTTCCCAGGGGGGAAAGGGCTACACCTTC,NA,TRBJ1-2,TRBD1,TRBV6-1
CASSPQGSYGYTF,TGTGCCAGCAGTCCCCAGGGGTCTTATGGCTACACCTTC,NA,TRBJ1-2,NA,TRBV6-6
CSVDRGREQYF,TGCAGTGTGGACAGGGGGCGGGAGCAGTACTTC,once,TRBJ2-7,TRBD1,TRBV20-1
CATPVWTGLREYQPQHF,TGTGCCACCCCCGTGTGGACGGGTCTACGCGAGTATCAGCCCCAGCATTTT,NA,TRBJ1-5,NA,TRBV21-1
CASSEWGQGLNTEAFF,TGTGCCAGCAGTGAATGGGGACAGGGATTGAACACTGAAGCTTTCTTT,NA,TRBJ1-1,TRBD1,TRBV6-1